This T cell receptor beta chain was sequenced in a study of blood T cell repertoires in COVID-19. Background on the study: Nucleic acid was either cDNA or gDNA, and it came from T cells, B-cell-depleted T cells, or PBMCs.

As processed by the authors: Amplifying reference gene primers gave estimates of nucleated cell counts. Only in-frame clones appear in the TCRdb table, and some are missing; sequencing was by immunoSEQ multiplex PCR. The DNA gave D and trimming, while V, J and clone size come from that table. The repertoire holds about 180,000 clones, with approximately 83% as singletons. CDR3 size: 14 residues. Germline V gene data show CDR1 as MDHEN and CDR2 as SYDVKM. V shed 6 bases, J shed 7 bases, and the junction held 5 bases outside the gene matches. This sequence originates from a human donor in a cohort sampled during active COVID-19. This chain connects TRBV28 to TRBJ1-6; TRBD1 matches 8 bases. Sequenced: peripheral blood. Here the CDR3 DNA reads TGTGCCAGCAGCCGGGACAGGCTAAATTCACCCCTCCACTTT. Translating gives CASSRDRLNSPLHF.